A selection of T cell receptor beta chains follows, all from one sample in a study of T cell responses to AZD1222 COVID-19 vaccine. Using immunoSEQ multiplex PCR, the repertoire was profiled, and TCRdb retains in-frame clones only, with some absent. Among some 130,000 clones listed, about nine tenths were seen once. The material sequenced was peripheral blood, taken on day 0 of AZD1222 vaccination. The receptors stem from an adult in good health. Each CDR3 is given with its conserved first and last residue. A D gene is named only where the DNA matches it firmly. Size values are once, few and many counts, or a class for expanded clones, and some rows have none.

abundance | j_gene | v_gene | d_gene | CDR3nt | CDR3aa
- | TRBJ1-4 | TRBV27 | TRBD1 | TGTGCCAGCAGTCCACGACAGGGTTATGAAAAACTGTTTTTT | CASSPRQGYEKLFF
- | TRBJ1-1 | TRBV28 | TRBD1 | TGTGCCAGCAGTTTCCCCAGGACAGGGCGTCTGTTCTTT | CASSFPRTGRLFF
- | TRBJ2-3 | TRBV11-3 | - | TGTGCCAGCAGCTTGGAAGGGAAGGATACGCAGTATTTT | CASSLEGKDTQYF
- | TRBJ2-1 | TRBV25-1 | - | TGTGCCAGCAGTGAAAACCAGGACTTCTCTGAGTATGAGCAGTTCTTC | CASSENQDFSEYEQFF
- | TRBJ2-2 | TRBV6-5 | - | TGTGCCAGCAGTTACAAGGCGACCGGGGAGCTGTTTTTT | CASSYKATGELFF
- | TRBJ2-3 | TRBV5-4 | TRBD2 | TGTGCCAGCAGCTTCGGTCGTGGACTAGCGGTAGATACGCAGTATTTT | CASSFGRGLAVDTQYF
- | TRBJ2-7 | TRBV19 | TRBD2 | TGTGCCAGTAGTTCCCTCGAGGCGGAAGCGGGGGGGTCGTACGAGCAGTACTTC | CASSSLEAEAGGSYEQYF
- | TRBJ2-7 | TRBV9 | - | TGTGCCAGCAGCGCAGACGACAGGACCTCCTACGAGCAGTACTTC | CASSADDRTSYEQYF
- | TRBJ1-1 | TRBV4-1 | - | TGCGCCAGCAGCCAAGTCTATGGACGTCCAGGCCCTGAGAACACTGAAGCTTTCTTT | CASSQVYGRPGPENTEAFF
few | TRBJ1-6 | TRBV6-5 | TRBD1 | TGTGCCAGCTTGGACAGGGGGAATTCACCCCTCCACTTT | CASLDRGNSPLHF
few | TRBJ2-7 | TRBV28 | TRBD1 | TGTGCCAGCAGCTGGGACAGGAGAAGCTCCTACGAGCAGTACTTC | CASSWDRRSSYEQYF
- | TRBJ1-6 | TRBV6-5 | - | TGTGCCAGCAGTTACTCTCATAGCTCCTATAATTCACCCCTCCACTTT | CASSYSHSSYNSPLHF
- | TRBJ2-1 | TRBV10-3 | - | TGTGCCATCAGTGAGGACCCTCGAATTGTTGGGGCTGAGCAGTTCTTC | CAISEDPRIVGAEQFF
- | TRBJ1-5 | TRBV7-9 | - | TGTGCCAGCAGCCGGGGTGGCAGCAATCAGCCCCAGCATTTT | CASSRGGSNQPQHF
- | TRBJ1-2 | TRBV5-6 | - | TGTGCCAGCAGCGGAAATGAGGGATACTATGGCTACACCTTC | CASSGNEGYYGYTF
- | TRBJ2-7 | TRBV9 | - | TGTGCCAGCAGCGTAGCGGGGGTGGGTTCCTACGAGCAGTACTTC | CASSVAGVGSYEQYF
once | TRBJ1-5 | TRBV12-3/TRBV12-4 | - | TGTGCCAGCGGATTAGGGGGGCAGCCCCAGCATTTT | CASGLGGQPQHF
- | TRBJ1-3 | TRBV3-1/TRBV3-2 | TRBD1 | TGTGCCAGCAGCCGGCCCCAGGGACAGAGCTCTGGAAACACCATATATTTT | CASSRPQGQSSGNTIYF
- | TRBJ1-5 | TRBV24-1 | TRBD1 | TGTGCCACCAGTGACTCTAGGACAGGGCTGAATAGCAATCAGCCCCAGCATTTT | CATSDSRTGLNSNQPQHF
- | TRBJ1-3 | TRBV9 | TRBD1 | TGTGCCAGCAGCGTAGACCCTGGACAGGGCTCTGGAAACACCATATATTTT | CASSVDPGQGSGNTIYF
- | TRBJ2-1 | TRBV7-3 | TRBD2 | TGTGCCAGCAGCTCTCAGCCGGGACTAGTAAATGAGCAGTTCTTC | CASSSQPGLVNEQFF
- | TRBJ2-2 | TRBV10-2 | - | TGCGCCAGCAGCCCATCTCAGGGACCCGGGGAGCTGTTTTTT | CASSPSQGPGELFF
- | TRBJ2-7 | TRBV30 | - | TGTGCCTGGACCGCAGTTTGGGGGGAGCAGTACTTC | CAWTAVWGEQYF
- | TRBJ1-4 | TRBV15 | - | TGTGCCACCAGGGCGGTTGCAACTAATGAAAAACTGTTTTTT | CATRAVATNEKLFF
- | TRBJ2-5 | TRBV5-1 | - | TGCGCCAGCAGCGGGGCCGCGGGAGAGACCCAGTACTTC | CASSGAAGETQYF
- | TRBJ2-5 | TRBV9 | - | TGTGCCAGCAGCATCTATGGCGGAGAAGAGACCCAGTACTTC | CASSIYGGEETQYF
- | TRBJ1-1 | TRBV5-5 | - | TGTGCCAGCAGCTTGTTTGTGGGGGGAGCTTTCTTT | CASSLFVGGAFF
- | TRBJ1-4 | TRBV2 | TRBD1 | TGTGCCAGCAGTGAGGACAGGACAACTAATGAAAAACTGTTTTTT | CASSEDRTTNEKLFF
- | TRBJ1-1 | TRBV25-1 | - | TGTGCCAGCAGTAAAGGCTTCCCGGGAGGTACTGAAGCTTTCTTT | CASSKGFPGGTEAFF
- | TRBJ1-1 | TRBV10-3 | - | TGTGCCATCGGCGGGGAGATGAACACTGAAGCTTTCTTT | CAIGGEMNTEAFF
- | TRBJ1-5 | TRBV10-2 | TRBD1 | TGCGCCAGCTCCCAGGGGGCATCGAATCAGCCCCAGCATTTT | CASSQGASNQPQHF
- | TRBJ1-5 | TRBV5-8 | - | TGTGCCAGCAGCTTGAGGAGCAATCAGCCCCAGCATTTT | CASSLRSNQPQHF
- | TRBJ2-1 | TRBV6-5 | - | TGTGCCAGCGGGACTTACTACAATGAGCAGTTCTTC | CASGTYYNEQFF
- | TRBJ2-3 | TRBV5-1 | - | TGCGCCAGCAGCTTCCTCGGCGGACTGACGGATACGCAGTATTTT | CASSFLGGLTDTQYF
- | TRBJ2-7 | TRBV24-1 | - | TGTGCCACCAGTGGGACCCGGGACAACGACGAGCAGTACTTC | CATSGTRDNDEQYF
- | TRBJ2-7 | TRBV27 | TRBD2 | TGTGCCAGCAGTTACGGGGGGGTTCGCTCCTACGAGCAGTACTTC | CASSYGGVRSYEQYF
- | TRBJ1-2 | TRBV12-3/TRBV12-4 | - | TGTGCCAGCAGTTTATATGGCGGTGGCTACACCTTC | CASSLYGGGYTF
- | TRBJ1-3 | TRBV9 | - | TGTGCCAGCAGCGCGGGAAGCTCTGGAAACACCATATATTTT | CASSAGSSGNTIYF
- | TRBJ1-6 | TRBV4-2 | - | TGTGCCAGCAGCCACCCCCGGGACGGTAGCTCCTATAATTCACCCCTCCACTTT | CASSHPRDGSSYNSPLHF
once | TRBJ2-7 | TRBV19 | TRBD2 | TGTGCCAGTAGTATAAGCGGGACTTCGCCCTACGAGCAGTACTTC | CASSISGTSPYEQYF
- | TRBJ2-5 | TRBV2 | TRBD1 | TGTGCCAGCAGTCCCTACAGGGGTGAGACCCAGTACTTC | CASSPYRGETQYF
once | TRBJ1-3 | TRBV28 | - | TGTGCCAGCAGTCTCTGGAGACAGGCCTTGACTGGAAACACCATATATTTT | CASSLWRQALTGNTIYF
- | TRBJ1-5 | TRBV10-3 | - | TGTGCCATCAGTGAGTCAAGGGCTCCGGGTAGCAATCAGCCCCAGCATTTT | CAISESRAPGSNQPQHF
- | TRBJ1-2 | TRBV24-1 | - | TGTGCCACCAGTGATTTGTGGAGTGGCTACACCTTC | CATSDLWSGYTF
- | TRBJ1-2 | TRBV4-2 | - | TGTGCCAGCAGCCCTACTCTACAGGGAGCGGGCTACACCTTC | CASSPTLQGAGYTF
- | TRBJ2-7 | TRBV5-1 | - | TGCGCCAGCAGCCCAGACCGGGGGCCCTACGAGCAGTACTTC | CASSPDRGPYEQYF
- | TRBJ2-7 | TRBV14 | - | TGTGCCAGCAGCCAGTATCAGCTGGGGGAGCAGTACTTC | CASSQYQLGEQYF
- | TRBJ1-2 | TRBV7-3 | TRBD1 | TGTGCCAGCAGCTTAAGTGGGCCAGACAGGGGAGATTATGGCTACACCTTC | CASSLSGPDRGDYGYTF
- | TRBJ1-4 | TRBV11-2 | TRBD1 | TGTGCCAGCAGGTCCGGGACAGAGGCTGAAAAACTGTTTTTT | CASRSGTEAEKLFF
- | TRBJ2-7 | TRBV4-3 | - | TGCGCCAGCAGCCAAGATCGAACGAGTGGGACACAGCAGTACTTC | CASSQDRTSGTQQYF
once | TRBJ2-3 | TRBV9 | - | TGTGCCAGCAGCGTAGACGGGGCCACAGATACGCAGTATTTT | CASSVDGATDTQYF
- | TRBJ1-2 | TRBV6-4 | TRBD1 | TGTGCCAGCAGCCCGGGACAGGGGATGTATGGCTACACCTTC | CASSPGQGMYGYTF
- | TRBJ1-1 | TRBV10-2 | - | TGCGCCAGCAGTACCGGGGGTAGTGGCACTGAAGCTTTCTTT | CASSTGGSGTEAFF
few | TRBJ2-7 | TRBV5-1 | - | TGCGCCAGCAGCTTGCCAGCGTCATACGAGCAGTACTTC | CASSLPASYEQYF